Following are 25 T cell receptor beta chains from one sample sequenced in a study of T cells in Graves' hyperthyroidism and ophthalmopathy (dated 2019 in TCRdb). Libraries were prepared through multiplex PCR. Data came from an Illumina HiSeq 2000. Amplification of TCR beta CDR3 regions was carried out from RNA transcripts. For the first round of RT-PCR on the TCR CDR3, the HTBI primer set was used together with the Qiagen OneStep RT-PCR kit. Using fastp trimming at Q25 and MiXCR clonotype assembly, TCRdb reanalyzed the public sequencing data and kept in-frame beta chains. Rows with a matching CDR3 protein are joined into one entry that keeps the most common DNA and genes. The sample has under 450,000 distinct CDR3 sequences on record, 15% to 19% of them singletons. The ten largest account for 13% to 15% of the sample. The specimen was blood. The receptors were gathered from a woman younger than 35 with Graves' hyperthyroidism.

This clonotype appeared a few times. This rearrangement joins TRBV7-9 to TRBJ1-3; 7 nucleotides line up with TRBD1. Germline V gives CDR1 SEHNR, CDR2 FQNEAQ (reference sequence). With V trimmed by 4 bases and J by 0 bases, 6 bases remained unmatched. The CDR3 is made up of 16 amino acids. CDR3 in amino acids: CASSSGTANSGNTIYF. CDR3 bases: TGTGCCAGCAGCTCAGGGACAGCCAACTCTGGAAACACCATATATTTT.

The genes are TRBV20-1 and TRBJ1-2; tentatively, D is TRBD1 (6 bases). The length of the CDR3 is 12 residues. Germline CDR1 is DFQATT and CDR2 is SNEGSKA (reference sequence). The V and J ends lost 3 bases and 8 bases respectively, with 13 bases between them. The CDR3 region is CSARERGPGYTF. The DNA of the CDR3 is TGCAGTGCTAGGGAACGGGGGCCGGGCTACACCTTC.

This clonotype has a count of ten or more. The CDR3 loop is CASRERQGQETQYF. In DNA, the CDR3 is TGTGCCAGCAGAGAACGACAGGGGCAGGAGACCCAGTACTTC. J is TRBJ2-5 and V is TRBV2, with 8 nucleotides matching TRBD1. The ends lost 6 bases at V and 5 bases at J; junction bases unmatched: 8. The CDR3 covers 14 residues. CDR1 SNHLY and CDR2 FYNNEI come from the germline V gene.

Comments on this clonotype: A clone one base away is much larger, so this may be a read error. CDR3 region: CASSQGRLPDYNEQFF. CDR3 coding DNA: TGTGCCAGCAGCCAAGGGCGACTACCGGATTACAATGAGCAGTTCTTC. The chain has TRBV7-2 and TRBJ2-1; a possible D gene is TRBD2 (5 bases). Germline V CDR1 and CDR2: SGHTA, FQGNSA. The CDR3 is made up of 16 amino acids. The V gene lost 5 bases and the J gene lost 4 bases, with 18 bases spanning the gap.

This chain joins TRBV5-1 and TRBJ2-2; D might be TRBD1 (5 bases). Germline assignment: CDR1 SGHRS and CDR2 YFSETQ. Trimming pared 4 bases from V and 0 bases from J, leaving 13 bases between. This CDR3 comprises 16 residues. CDR3 in amino acids: CASSQRQNTNTGELFF. The CDR3 nucleotides are TGCGCCAGCAGCCAGAGACAGAACACGAACACCGGGGAGCTGTTTTTT.

This chain links TRBV12-3 or TRBV12-4 with TRBJ1-5; 8 bases match TRBD1. This CDR3 is built from 16 residues. The V segment lost 1 base and the J segment 7 bases; nucleotides outside the gene matches: 9. In DNA, the CDR3 is TGTGCCAGCAGTTTAGGGACAGGGTCGGCCGGGCAGCCCCAGCATTTT. Translated: CASSLGTGSAGQPQHF.

This rearrangement joins TRBV7-3 to TRBJ2-5; a weak D match, TRBD2 (6 bases). V lost 5 bases and J lost 2, with 12 bases in between. Looked up from germline, CDR1 is SGHTA and CDR2 is FQGTGA. This CDR3 contains 14 residues. The CDR3 DNA sequence: TGTGCCAGCAGCCCGGGACTTCGACAAGAGACCCAGTACTTC. This encodes CASSPGLRQETQYF.

This clonotype was observed at least ten times. The chain is built from TRBV2 and TRBJ1-1; 9 bases align to TRBD1. CDR1 SNHLY and CDR2 FYNNEI come from the germline V gene. CDR3 length equals 15 residues. The V gene end was trimmed by 4 bases and the J gene end by 3 bases; junction bases not matched to a gene: 6. In nucleotides, the CDR3 is TGTGCCAGCAGTGGCGAACAGGGGGCGTACACTGAAGCTTTCTTT. Protein product: CASSGEQGAYTEAFF.

This clonotype was seen ten or more times. The V call is TRBV2, the J call TRBJ1-5; the D is unclear. V was clipped by 3 bases and J by 0 bases, with 9 bases between them. The CDR3 runs to 15 residues. Per the germline V gene, CDR1 is SNHLY and CDR2 is FYNNEI. CDR3 region: CASSEGGVSNQPQHF. The CDR3 region has the DNA TGTGCCAGCAGTGAGGGCGGGGTTAGCAATCAGCCCCAGCATTTT.

The V and J genes are TRBV19 and TRBJ2-1; TRBD2 matches 9 bases. V lost 7 bases to trimming and J lost 1 base; unmatched junction nucleotides: 5. Germline V CDR1 and CDR2: LNHDA, SQIVND (reference sequence). This CDR3 contains 15 residues. CDR3 sequence reads: CASTISGSSYNEQFF. The CDR3 DNA is TGTGCCAGTACCATTAGCGGGAGTTCCTACAATGAGCAGTTCTTC.

At least ten counts were recorded for this clonotype. V and J are TRBV7-8 and TRBJ2-3; D might be TRBD2 (6 bases). From germline, CDR1 is SGHVS and CDR2 FQNEAQ. This CDR3 spans 15 amino acids. V was shortened by 1 base and J by 1 base, with 9 bases between the two germline ends. The CDR3 sequence is CASSLGSGGTDTQYF. The CDR3 region has the DNA TGTGCCAGCAGCTTAGGTTCGGGAGGCACAGATACGCAGTATTTT.

This clonotype was found a few times. The chain combines TRBV6-1 with TRBJ2-1, with 8 bases aligning to TRBD2. The V segment lost 5 bases and the J segment 4 bases; nucleotides outside the gene matches: 10. CDR1 MNHNS and CDR2 SASEGT come from the germline V gene. CDR3 length: 16 amino acids. The CDR3, as DNA: TGTGCCAGCAGTATAACAACTAGCGGCCCTTACAATGAGCAGTTCTTC. Encoded protein: CASSITTSGPYNEQFF.

This clonotype was counted ten times or more. The chain uses TRBV3-1 and TRBJ2-4, with 9 nucleotides matching TRBD1. After removal of 1 base from V and 7 bases from J, the junction contained 5 bases not matched to a gene. This CDR3 region has 15 residues. Germline CDR1 LGHDT, CDR2 YNNKEL (reference sequence). CDR3 sequence reads: CASSQARDRDNIQYF. The CDR3 bases are TGTGCCAGCAGCCAAGCTCGGGACAGGGATAACATTCAGTACTTC.

This clonotype has a count of ten or more. V and J are TRBV11-2 and TRBJ1-1; D unresolved. The CDR3 has 14 residues. The ends were cut back, 1 base at V and 4 bases at J, with 10 bases in the middle. Germline-derived CDR1 and CDR2 are SGHAT and FQNNGV. Written as DNA, the CDR3 is TGTGCCAGCAGCTTAGCTTACGGGATCACTGAAGCTTTCTTT. It specifies CASSLAYGITEAFF.

There are many counts of this clonotype. The V call is TRBV12-3 or TRBV12-4, the J call TRBJ2-7, with 7 bases aligning to TRBD1. The CDR3 has 17 amino acids. V was clipped by 3 bases and J by 3 bases; unmatched bases: 14. CDR3 coding DNA: TGTGCCAGCAGTTTTGTGCTAGGGACAGCCTCCAGCTACGAGCAGTACTTC. Translated, it gives CASSFVLGTASSYEQYF.

This clonotype was recorded at least ten times. The chain links TRBV2 to TRBJ2-7, with D hard to call. The CDR3 is 12 amino acids. Trimming left V 0 bases short and J 5 bases short, with 5 bases between. From germline, CDR1 is SNHLY and CDR2 FYNNEI. CDR3 coding DNA: TGTGCCAGCAGTGAAGCAGAGAACGAGCAGTACTTC. Translation gives CASSEAENEQYF.

At least ten counts were recorded for this clonotype. The chain employs TRBV13 and TRBJ1-2; D not resolved. The CDR3 has 15 amino acids. The V and J ends lost 3 bases and 5 bases respectively, with 16 bases between them. Germline V gene sequence: CDR1 PRHDT, CDR2 FYEKMQ (reference sequence). This CDR3 is CASSFSDPRKYGYTF. CDR3 sequence (DNA): TGTGCCAGCAGCTTCTCGGACCCGCGGAAGTATGGCTACACCTTC.

This clonotype has only one observation. The V call is TRBV10-3, the J call TRBJ2-7; D gene unclear. The CDR3 extends over 14 amino acids. V was clipped by 7 bases and J by 0 bases, with 13 bases between them. Germline V gene lookup returns CDR1 ENHRY and CDR2 SYGVKD. CDR3 in DNA: TGTGCCATCAATAAGGCGGAAAGCTCCTACGAGCAGTACTTC. It codes for CAINKAESSYEQYF.

Details on this clonotype: This may stem from a read error, because a much larger clone lies one nucleotide away. The chain recombines TRBV12-3 or TRBV12-4 with TRBJ2-5; D possibly corresponds to TRBD1 (5 bases). This CDR3 region has 14 residues. This CDR3 is CASSRARAQEAQYF. The DNA for the CDR3 is TGTGCCAGCAGCCGGGCCAGGGCCCAAGAGGCCCAGTACTTC.

This clonotype occurred many times. CDR3 coding DNA: TGCGCCAGCAGCCTAGACCGACTAGCGGGAATTAACGAGCAGTACTTC. It yields the protein CASSLDRLAGINEQYF. The chain carries TRBV5-1 and TRBJ2-7, with 11 bases matching TRBD2. The CDR3 runs to 16 residues. From germline, CDR1 is SGHRS and CDR2 YFSETQ. V was clipped by 4 bases and J by 5 bases; unmatched bases: 11.

The rearrangement uses TRBV3-1 and TRBJ2-2, with TRBD1 identical over 8 bases. V trimming: 1 base; J trimming: 5 bases; junction bases outside the gene matches: 15. This CDR3 has 19 amino acids. Germline V gene data show CDR1 as LGHDT and CDR2 as YNNKEL (reference sequence). The DNA of the CDR3 is TGTGCCAGCAGCCAAGGACCGGGACAGGCGGCAACCCGGACCGGGGAGCTGTTTTTT. It is translated as CASSQGPGQAATRTGELFF.

The chain employs TRBV5-4 and TRBJ2-2; the D is unclear. The germline V and J ends were trimmed by 6 bases and 0 bases, with 12 bases remaining between them. Per the germline V gene, CDR1 is SGHNT and CDR2 is YYREEE (reference sequence). This CDR3 region has 15 residues. CDR3 region: CASTIPTANTGELFF. For the CDR3, the DNA is TGTGCCAGCACCATTCCCACTGCGAACACCGGGGAGCTGTTTTTT. The whole variable domain, remainder taken from reference TRBV5-4 and TRBJ2-2, is ETGVTQSPTHLIKTRGQQVTLRCSSQSGHNTVSWYQQALGQGPQFIFQYYREEENGRGNFPPRFSGLQFPNYSSELNVNALELDDSALYLCASTIPTANTGELFFGEGSRLTVL.

This clonotype was seen ten or more times. V and J are TRBV13 and TRBJ2-5; 7 positions agree with TRBD1. The length of the CDR3 is 16 residues. Trimming took 1 base from V and 0 from J; bases not matched to a gene: 5. Per the germline V gene, CDR1 is PRHDT and CDR2 is FYEKMQ (reference sequence). DNA for the CDR3: TGTGCCAGCAGCTTAGCCCACAGGGGTTACCAAGAGACCCAGTACTTC. This sequence encodes CASSLAHRGYQETQYF.

Turning to this clonotype: A junction boundary mismatches the germline segment, possibly from a read error. The chain joins TRBV9 to TRBJ2-2; 10 bases agree with TRBD2. From germline, CDR1 is SGDLS and CDR2 YYNGEE. The CDR3 contains 18 residues. This CDR3 reads CASSSVSGGPLNTGELFF. In nucleotides, the CDR3 is TGTGCCAGCAGCTCAGTTAGCGGGGGGCCTCTGAACACTGGGGAGCTGTTTTTT.

This clonotype was counted ten times or more. This chain uses TRBV27 with TRBJ2-3; D ambiguous. The germline CDR1 and CDR2 sequences are MNHEY and SMNVEV (reference sequence). V was trimmed by 6 bases and J by 2 bases, leaving 12 bases between them. The CDR3 has 14 residues. CDR3 in DNA: TGTGCCAGCAGGCGGACCGGCCCCACAGATACGCAGTATTTT. Protein product: CASRRTGPTDTQYF.